Shown below are 25 T cell receptor beta chains from a single sample sequenced in a study of naive CD8 T cells in extremely preterm neonates. The antigens these receptors bind are not known. Samples were taken at extremely preterm deliveries at about 23-27 weeks of gestation. Regarding the study as a whole: Compared with older groups, preterm CDR3s were shorter, with fewer N additions and less trimming.

The data were produced by immunoSEQ multiplex PCR, yet TCRdb's version contains in-frame clones alone and is incomplete. This sample yields roughly 5,100 clones, of which roughly 96% are seen a single time; about 0.6% belongs to the top ten. The sample consisted of naive CD8+ T cells from cord blood. The origin of the receptors is a boy who was born preterm.

This clone was counted once. V usage is TRBV4-1 and J usage is TRBJ2-1, with unresolved D. Trimming took 1 base from V and 7 from J, leaving 8 bases between them. The CDR3 sequence is 13 residues long. CDR1 and CDR2 from the germline V gene are MGHRA and YSYEKL. This CDR3 is CASSQVAINEQFF. CDR3 in DNA: TGCGCCAGCAGCCAAGTTGCGATTAATGAGCAGTTCTTC.

This sequence joins TRBV27 and TRBJ2-4, with no clear D. Trimming removed 2 bases from V and 0 bases from J, with 5 bases in between. The CDR3 covers 14 residues. Germline values: CDR1 MNHEY, CDR2 SMNVEV (reference sequence). The CDR3 nucleotides read TGTGCCAGCAGTTTACCGGGAGCCAAAAACATTCAGTACTTC. It specifies CASSLPGAKNIQYF.

The chain carries TRBV15 and TRBJ2-7; 7 nucleotides match TRBD1. This CDR3 is built from 12 residues. The junction had 0 bases not matched to a gene; V was cut back by 4 bases and J by 3 bases. Germline values: CDR1 LNHNV, CDR2 YYDKDF (reference sequence). CDR3 nucleotide sequence: TGTGCCACCAGCACAGGGGGCTACGAGCAGTACTTC. Its protein product is CATSTGGYEQYF.

This sequence joins TRBV7-6 and TRBJ2-1; TRBD2 aligns across 9 bases. Germline V gene sequence: CDR1 SGHVS, CDR2 FNYEAQ. The V segment lost 1 base and the J segment 8 bases; nucleotides outside the gene matches: 6. There are 15 residues in the CDR3. The CDR3 DNA sequence: TGTGCCAGCAGCTTAGGGCGGGAGGGATCATATGAGCAGTTCTTC. Translating gives CASSLGREGSYEQFF.

This rearrangement joins TRBV10-3 to TRBJ2-2; 7 nucleotides agree with TRBD1. The CDR3 has 12 amino acids. CDR1 is ENHRY and CDR2 is SYGVKD in the germline V gene. The J segment lost 4 bases and the V segment lost 7 bases, leaving 0 bases of the junction unmatched. The CDR3 coding sequence is TGTGCCATCACAGGGGGCACCGGGGAGCTGTTTTTT. This gives the protein CAITGGTGELFF.

The rearrangement links TRBV19 to TRBJ2-6; D is unresolved. CDR1 and CDR2 (germline): LNHDA, SQIVND (reference sequence). The CDR3 runs to 16 residues. Deletions cut 4 bases from V and 3 bases from J, with 13 bases between. CDR3 in amino acids: CASSSPSGLGANVLTF. CDR3 DNA sequence: TGTGCCAGTAGTAGCCCTAGTGGGCTTGGGGCCAACGTCCTGACTTTC.

The J gene is TRBJ2-6, the V gene TRBV4-1; no clear D gene. CDR3 size: 18 residues. CDR1 and CDR2 from the germline V gene are MGHRA and YSYEKL. Trimming stripped 5 bases from V and 5 bases from J, with 22 bases between. CDR3 protein: CASSKISKPQSRANVLTF. CDR3 sequence (DNA): TGCGCCAGCAGCAAAATTTCTAAACCACAAAGTCGGGCCAACGTCCTGACTTTC.

The rearrangement joins TRBV4-3 to TRBJ2-7; 9 bases are a match to TRBD2. Looked up from germline, CDR1 is LGHNA and CDR2 is YSLEER. J gave up 0 bases and V 3 bases, and 6 bases lay outside the gene matches. This CDR3 spans 16 amino acids. CDR3 DNA sequence: TGCGCCAGCAGCCAGACCCGGACTAGCGTCTCCTACGAGCAGTACTTC. It yields the protein CASSQTRTSVSYEQYF.

V usage is TRBV4-1 and J usage is TRBJ2-5; TRBD2 is a possible D gene (5 bases). The germline V and J ends were trimmed by 0 bases and 2 bases, with 16 bases remaining between them. The CDR3 spans 17 residues. In germline, CDR1 is MGHRA, CDR2 YSYEKL. CDR3 coding DNA: TGCGCCAGCAGCCAAGATGGCCTAGCATGGGCACAAGAGACCCAGTACTTC. It codes for CASSQDGLAWAQETQYF.

V gene TRBV4-1 combines with J gene TRBJ2-4; no clear D. Trimming took 1 base from V and 2 from J, leaving 9 bases between them. CDR3 length equals 15 residues. Germline loops: CDR1 MGHRA, CDR2 YSYEKL. CDR3 residues: CASSQGPGPKNIQYF. The CDR3 DNA follows: TGCGCCAGCAGCCAAGGACCAGGACCCAAAAACATTCAGTACTTC.

The gene calls are TRBV6-6 and TRBJ1-3; possible D gene TRBD1, 5 bases. The CDR3 loop spans 13 amino acids. The germline gives CDR1 MNHNY, CDR2 SVGAGI (reference sequence). The V and J ends lost 2 bases and 4 bases respectively, with 6 bases between them. The CDR3 bases are TGTGCCAGCAGTTACGGGGGGGGAAACACCATATATTTT. It is translated as CASSYGGGNTIYF.

CDR3 DNA sequence: TGCGCCAGCAGCCAAGATCGGACTAGCGGCTACCAAGAGACCCAGTACTTC. It codes for CASSQDRTSGYQETQYF. The rearrangement links TRBV4-3 to TRBJ2-5, with 10 bases identical to TRBD2. V trimming: 0 bases; J trimming: 0 bases; junction bases outside the gene matches: 4. The length of the CDR3 is 17 residues. Germline CDR1 and CDR2: LGHNA and YSLEER.

This clone was counted once. CDR3 nucleotide sequence: TGTGCCAGCTCACTGACAGGGGATAATGAAAAACTGTTTTTT. As protein: CASSLTGDNEKLFF. The V call is TRBV18, the J call TRBJ1-4; 8 bases map to TRBD1. This CDR3 is built from 14 residues. Germline assignment: CDR1 KGHSH and CDR2 LQKENI. V trimming: 4 bases; J trimming: 4 bases; junction bases outside the gene matches: 2.

This chain connects TRBV7-9 to TRBJ1-1; D remains unclear. This CDR3 region has 12 residues. The germline V and J ends were trimmed by 7 bases and 2 bases, with 8 bases remaining between them. Germline V lookup: CDR1 SEHNR, CDR2 FQNEAQ (reference sequence). The CDR3 DNA reads TGTGCCAGCACCAAGGACAACACTGAAGCTTTCTTT. Translation gives CASTKDNTEAFF.

This chain joins TRBV21-1 and TRBJ2-5; TRBD2, the table's D call, was not compared with the DNA. TRBV21-1 is a listed pseudogene. CDR3 length: 14 amino acids. The CDR3 region has the DNA TGTGCCAGCAGCAAAGGCGGGAGAGGAGAGACCCAGTACTTC. Translating it yields CASSKGGRGETQYF.

This chain uses TRBV7-9 with TRBJ2-5; TRBD1 is a possible D gene (8 bases). Germline loops: CDR1 SEHNR, CDR2 FQNEAQ (reference sequence). The CDR3 spans 16 residues. V lost 0 bases and J 5 bases, leaving 16 bases between the germline ends. For the CDR3, the DNA is TGTGCCAGCAGCTTAGCGCGCACAGGGGGGGAGGAGACCCAGTACTTC. It codes for CASSLARTGGEETQYF.

This clone was detected only once. The chain combines TRBV10-3 with TRBJ2-7, with 9 positions matching TRBD1. The V gene end was trimmed by 0 bases and the J gene end by 3 bases; junction bases not matched to a gene: 0. CDR3 length equals 14 residues. CDR1 is ENHRY, CDR2 SYGVKD, per germline. The CDR3 region has the DNA TGTGCCATCAGTGAGTCGACAGGGGGCTACGAGCAGTACTTC. It codes for CAISESTGGYEQYF.

The V gene is TRBV15, the J gene TRBJ1-2; 11 positions match TRBD1. From germline, CDR1 is LNHNV and CDR2 YYDKDF (reference sequence). V gave up 4 bases and J gave up 4 bases; unmatched junction bases: 2. The CDR3 runs 14 residues. The DNA for the CDR3 is TGTGCCACCAGCACCGGACAGGGGGCCTATGGCTACACCTTC. Amino acid sequence: CATSTGQGAYGYTF.

The chain employs TRBV5-1 and TRBJ1-1; D might be TRBD1 (5 bases). Germline V lookup: CDR1 SGHRS, CDR2 YFSETQ. This CDR3 is 14 amino acids long. Between the trimmed V and J ends, which lost 0 bases and 0 bases, there was a span of 6 bases. The CDR3 DNA reads as TGCGCCAGCAGCTTGGGGGGCATGAACACTGAAGCTTTCTTT. Residues: CASSLGGMNTEAFF.

This chain connects TRBV18 to TRBJ1-2, with D uncertain. CDR3 length: 11 amino acids. Trimming cost V 4 bases and J 8 bases, with 8 bases left between them. From germline, CDR1 is KGHSH and CDR2 LQKENI. CDR3 sequence: CASSQGDGYTF. CDR3 in DNA: TGTGCCAGCTCACAGGGTGACGGCTACACCTTC.

The chain employs TRBV5-6 and TRBJ1-1; no firm D call. The CDR3 consists of 11 residues. Trimming took off 1 base at V and 2 bases at J, with 0 bases between the two ends. The germline gives CDR1 SGHDT, CDR2 YYEEEE. The CDR3 loop is CASSLNTEAFF. CDR3 coding DNA: TGTGCCAGCAGCTTGAACACTGAAGCTTTCTTT.

There are a few counts of this clone. This rearrangement joins TRBV27 to TRBJ2-7; TRBD2 matches 13 bases. V lost 5 bases, J lost 4 bases, and 2 bases stayed unmatched. Germline-derived CDR1 and CDR2 are MNHEY and SMNVEV (reference sequence). This CDR3 is 14 amino acids long. CDR3 nucleotide sequence: TGTGCCAGCAGTCCGACTAGCGGGAGGTACGAGCAGTACTTC. This gives the protein CASSPTSGRYEQYF.

The chain combines TRBV4-2 with TRBJ2-5; D may match TRBD1 or TRBD2 (5 bases each). Trimming left V 1 base short and J 2 bases short, with 14 bases between. The length of the CDR3 is 16 residues. CDR1 is LGHNA, CDR2 YNFKEQ, per germline. The CDR3 region has the DNA TGTGCCAGCAGCCAAGGACCCACGGGGCTGCAAGAGACCCAGTACTTC. It is translated as CASSQGPTGLQETQYF.

V is TRBV28 and J is TRBJ2-7, with a possible D match to TRBD1 (6 bases). CDR3 length: 15 amino acids. CDR1 and CDR2 from the germline V gene are MDHEN and SYDVKM. V was cut by 5 bases and J by 1 base, with 15 bases left in between. In nucleotides, the CDR3 is TGTGCCAGCAGTCCCCGACAGGTGATGTCCTACGAGCAGTACTTC. Translated, it gives CASSPRQVMSYEQYF.

The V and J genes are TRBV9 and TRBJ1-2; 8 bases agree with TRBD1. The CDR3 runs 14 residues. V trimming: 0 bases; J trimming: 4 bases; junction bases outside the gene matches: 2. Looked up from germline, CDR1 is SGDLS and CDR2 is YYNGEE. CDR3 nucleotide sequence: TGTGCCAGCAGCGTAGGCGACAGGGGCTATGGCTACACCTTC. Residues: CASSVGDRGYGYTF.